This TCR beta chain was sequenced during a study of blood T cell repertoires in COVID-19. In the original analysis: How many nucleated cells were present was estimated from reference gene primer amplification. Clones were sequenced by immunoSEQ multiplex PCR, and TCRdb holds only the in-frame ones, with some missing. V and J calls plus clone size are reproduced from that table; the DNA served to infer D and trimming. The table has 200,000 to 250,000 clones, approximately 83% seen once. Study members were between about 18 and 89 years old and lived in 24 US regions. Assignment of participants to cohorts was predicated upon participant-reported clinical history. Contact with a PCR-confirmed or clinician-diagnosed COVID-19 case occurred within 2 weeks of entry. The CDR3 runs to 15 residues. The trim removed 6 bases at V and 0 bases at J, leaving 4 bases unmatched. Germline CDR1 LGHNA, CDR2 YNFKEQ.

This TCR was recovered from a woman aged 45-65 years who had been exposed to COVID-19. The specimen was PBMCs or T cells enriched from blood (not recorded which). The rearrangement uses TRBV4-2 and TRBJ1-3; 8 bases align to TRBD1. CDR3 nucleotides: TGTGCCAGCAGTCGGGACAGGAACTCTGGAAACACCATATATTTT. This codes for CASSRDRNSGNTIYF.